A single sample gave rise to the 27 T cell receptor beta chains below, sequenced in a study of T cell responses to AZD1222 COVID-19 vaccine (dated by TCRdb to 2020 to 2023). The time point label, read with the paper, signifies: baseline before first vaccination. The method behind the library was the immunoSEQ multiplex PCR assay. TCRdb re-hosts the immuneACCESS table, in-frame sequences only. Its copies lack some clones; in the studies checked, an unresolved V gene accounts for under half of them, and the cause for the rest is not known. The sample table lists about 130,000 clones, about 90% of them with a count of one. Of the sample, under 2% falls within the top ten clones. The sequences come from peripheral blood, collected on day 0 of AZD1222 vaccination. These receptor sequences come from an adult in good health.

The rearrangement uses TRBV5-1 and TRBJ1-2; possible D gene TRBD1, 6 bases. The CDR3 is 15 amino acids. Germline values: CDR1 SGHRS, CDR2 YFSETQ. The V end lost 4 bases, the J end lost 0 bases, and 13 bases lay between the germline ends. CDR3 DNA sequence: TGCGCCAGCAGCATCGGGACAAGGTCTAACTATGGCTACACCTTC. As protein: CASSIGTRSNYGYTF.

The CDR3 spells CASSYRVSDTQYF. CDR3 nucleotides: TGTGCCAGCAGTTACCGGGTTTCAGATACGCAGTATTTT. The rearrangement links TRBV6-5 to TRBJ2-3; D uncertain. Germline V CDR1 and CDR2: MNHEY, SVGAGI. The germline V and J ends were trimmed by 2 bases and 4 bases, with 7 bases remaining between them. This CDR3 is 13 amino acids long.

This chain connects TRBV10-3 to TRBJ2-2; TRBD2 aligns across 9 bases. The CDR3 has 13 residues. The V segment lost 10 bases and the J segment 2 bases; nucleotides outside the gene matches: 2. Germline V lookup: CDR1 ENHRY, CDR2 SYGVKD. The CDR3 region is CASSGRNTGELFF. CDR3 DNA sequence: TGTGCCAGTAGCGGGAGAAACACCGGGGAGCTGTTTTTT.

The chain is built from TRBV2 and TRBJ2-1; 9 nucleotides line up with TRBD2. Germline CDR1 reads SNHLY; CDR2 reads FYNNEI. Trimming removed 6 bases from V and 15 bases from J; junction bases left unmatched: 9. The CDR3 has 12 residues. CDR3 protein: CASSVIAGGWFF. CDR3 DNA sequence: TGTGCCAGCAGCGTTATTGCGGGAGGGTGGTTCTTC.

The V gene is TRBV27, the J gene TRBJ2-7; possibly TRBD2 for D (6 bases). This CDR3 comprises 15 residues. V lost 5 bases and J 5 bases, leaving 19 bases between the germline ends. Germline V gene lookup returns CDR1 MNHEY and CDR2 SMNVEV (reference sequence). The CDR3 nucleotides are TGTGCCAGCAGTCTACGCCGACTAGGTGGGAACGAGCAGTACTTC. Encoded protein: CASSLRRLGGNEQYF.

The chain links TRBV10-1 to TRBJ2-6; no reliable D call. This CDR3 contains 14 residues. The germline V gene encodes CDR1 WNHNN and CDR2 SYGVQD (reference sequence). Trimming removed 4 bases from V and 0 bases from J, with 4 bases in between. The CDR3 DNA is TGCGCCAGCAGTGCGAGCTCTGGGGCCAACGTCCTGACTTTC. Translating it yields CASSASSGANVLTF.

The rearrangement joins TRBV24-1 to TRBJ2-2, with TRBD1 matching over 12 bases. With 4 bases clipped from V and 2 bases from J, the junction kept 10 bases outside the gene matches. The CDR3 is 19 amino acids. Germline V gives CDR1 KGHDR, CDR2 SFDVKD. The CDR3 DNA follows: TGTGCCACCAGTGAACCCCTACCGGGACAGGGGGCAAACACCGGGGAGCTGTTTTTT. This translates into CATSEPLPGQGANTGELFF.

J is TRBJ2-3 and V is TRBV27; maybe TRBD2 (5 bases). Trimming stripped 2 bases from V and 2 bases from J, with 14 bases between. The CDR3 is 16 amino acids. From germline, CDR1 is MNHEY and CDR2 SMNVEV (reference sequence). The CDR3 sequence: CASSLQDFPNTDTQYF. CDR3 sequence (DNA): TGTGCCAGCAGTTTACAGGACTTTCCCAACACAGATACGCAGTATTTT.

This rearrangement joins TRBV11-1 to TRBJ1-1; TRBD1 aligns across 7 bases. Unmatched junction bases numbered 7, after V lost 4 bases and J lost 2 bases. The CDR3 contains 15 residues. The germline gives CDR1 SGHAT, CDR2 FQDESV (reference sequence). As DNA, the CDR3 is TGTGCCAGCAGCTCTCGGACAGGCACCAACACTGAAGCTTTCTTT. The encoded protein is CASSSRTGTNTEAFF.

DNA for the CDR3: TGTGCCAGCAGAAGGCGGACTAGCGGGGGCTCGGGTGAGCAGTTCTTC. Translation gives CASRRRTSGGSGEQFF. This chain connects TRBV11-1 to TRBJ2-1, with 13 bases that match TRBD2. This CDR3 has 16 amino acids. Germline-derived CDR1 and CDR2 are SGHAT and FQDESV (reference sequence). V was pared by 6 bases and J by 9 bases, with 11 bases of the junction left unmatched.

The chain has TRBV6-6 and TRBJ2-7; TRBD1 agrees at 8 bases. Germline V lookup: CDR1 MNHNY, CDR2 SVGAGI (reference sequence). This CDR3 comprises 17 residues. The trim removed 5 bases at V and 3 bases at J, leaving 15 bases unmatched. CDR3 amino acids: CASSQDRELAINYEQYF. The CDR3, as DNA: TGTGCCAGCAGTCAGGACAGGGAATTGGCCATTAACTACGAGCAGTACTTC.

J is TRBJ2-1 and V is TRBV2; the match to TRBD2 covers 7 bases. V trimming: 8 bases; J trimming: 6 bases; junction bases outside the gene matches: 1. The germline V gene encodes CDR1 SNHLY and CDR2 FYNNEI. The CDR3 covers 11 residues. CDR3 loop: CASGLGNEQFF. The CDR3 DNA follows: TGTGCCAGCGGACTAGGCAATGAGCAGTTCTTC.

The CDR3 region has the DNA TGTGCCAGCAGCCCAAAGACAGGGAGCTCCTACAATGAGCAGTTCTTC. Translated: CASSPKTGSSYNEQFF. The chain has TRBV11-1 and TRBJ2-1; 7 bases line up with TRBD1. With V trimmed by 5 bases and J by 0 bases, 7 bases remained unmatched. Germline loops: CDR1 SGHAT, CDR2 FQDESV (reference sequence). The CDR3 extends over 16 amino acids.

The chain uses TRBV19 and TRBJ2-2, with 10 bases aligning to TRBD1. The V and J ends lost 3 bases and 2 bases, in that order; junction bases with no gene match: 3. The CDR3 sequence is 16 residues long. Germline V gene lookup returns CDR1 LNHDA and CDR2 SQIVND (reference sequence). The CDR3 bases are TGTGCCAGTAGTATCGGACAGGGGGTTAACACCGGGGAGCTGTTTTTT. This sequence encodes CASSIGQGVNTGELFF.

The genes are TRBV4-2 and TRBJ1-1, with a weak D call TRBD1 (5 bases). Germline CDR1 is LGHNA and CDR2 is YNFKEQ. There are 14 residues in the CDR3. Trimming removed 3 bases at V and 1 base at J, with 9 bases between. CDR3 residues: CASSQLGENTEAFF. Here the CDR3 DNA reads TGTGCCAGCAGCCAGCTGGGGGAGAACACTGAAGCTTTCTTT.

V and J are TRBV2 and TRBJ2-7, with TRBD2 as a possible D gene (6 bases). The CDR3 loop spans 13 amino acids. CDR1 and CDR2 from the germline V gene are SNHLY and FYNNEI. V was pared by 7 bases and J by 0 bases, with 10 bases between. The CDR3 loop is CASTASDSYEQYF. CDR3 nucleotide sequence: TGTGCCAGCACGGCTAGCGACTCCTACGAGCAGTACTTC. Filled out from reference TRBV2 and TRBJ2-7, the complete variable domain reads EPEVTQTPSHQVTQMGQEVILRCVPISNHLYFYWYRQILGQKVEFLVSFYNNEISEKSEIFDDQFSVERPDGSNFTLKIRSTKLEDSAMYFCASTASDSYEQYFGPGTRLTVT.

This rearrangement joins TRBV24-1 to TRBJ2-3; D remains unclear. The V gene's germline CDR1 is KGHDR and CDR2 SFDVKD. Trimming cost V 4 bases and J 0 bases, with 10 bases left between them. CDR3 length: 15 amino acids. The CDR3 protein is CATSDINPSTDTQYF. For the CDR3, the DNA is TGTGCCACCAGTGACATCAACCCTAGCACAGATACGCAGTATTTT.

The gene calls are TRBV19 and TRBJ1-1; 10 bases line up with TRBD1. V shed 1 base, J shed 0 bases, and the junction held 20 bases outside the gene matches. Per germline, CDR1 LNHDA and CDR2 SQIVND (reference sequence). The CDR3 has 22 amino acids. The CDR3 nucleotides read TGTGCCAGTAGTATAGCTCGCCGGGACAGGGGCCGCTTGGGGGTTTTGAACACTGAAGCTTTCTTT. It encodes CASSIARRDRGRLGVLNTEAFF.

V is TRBV21-1 and J is TRBJ1-1; whether TRBD1, the table's D call, matches the DNA was not checked. TRBV21-1 is labeled a pseudogene. The CDR3 is 12 residues long. CDR3 in amino acids: CWMMGLNTEAFF. DNA of the CDR3: TGCTGGATGATGGGGCTGAACACTGAAGCTTTCTTT.

The chain employs TRBV4-3 and TRBJ1-2, with TRBD1 matching 8 bases. Germline values: CDR1 LGHNA, CDR2 YSLEER. The CDR3 consists of 14 residues. The ends lost 4 bases at V and 7 bases at J; junction bases unmatched: 8. As DNA, the CDR3 is TGCGCCAGCAGCCTAGGACAGGGTGGGGGTGGCTACACCTTC. Its translation: CASSLGQGGGGYTF.

Here the CDR3 DNA reads TGTGCCAGCAGTTTTCCTCAGCCTGACAGGCGCAATCAGCCCCAGCATTTT. Its protein product is CASSFPQPDRRNQPQHF. V gene TRBV28 combines with J gene TRBJ1-5, with D perhaps matching TRBD1 (6 bases). The germline CDR1 and CDR2 sequences are MDHEN and SYDVKM. V shed 3 bases and J shed 2 bases, with 17 bases lying between them. The CDR3 is 17 residues long.

V and J are TRBV6-5 and TRBJ1-2, with D maybe TRBD1 (6 bases). The CDR3 is 15 residues long. V was shortened by 5 bases and J by 2 bases, with 15 bases between the two germline ends. CDR1 is MNHEY, CDR2 SVGAGI, per germline. The CDR3 here is CASSRDRLINYGYTF. The CDR3 DNA is TGTGCCAGCAGTCGCGACAGGTTAATAAACTATGGCTACACCTTC.

The V gene is TRBV7-2, the J gene TRBJ1-2; D ambiguous. Germline V gene data show CDR1 as SGHTA and CDR2 as FQGNSA. This CDR3 contains 14 residues. With 1 base removed from V and 4 bases from J, the gap between germline ends came to 10 bases. The CDR3 loop is CASSLVSSFYGYTF. CDR3 sequence (DNA): TGTGCCAGCAGCTTAGTTTCCAGCTTCTATGGCTACACCTTC.

The chain couples TRBV7-9 to TRBJ1-1; D perhaps matches TRBD1 (6 bases). The CDR3 extends over 17 amino acids. Between the trimmed V and J ends, which lost 1 base and 0 bases, there was a span of 15 bases. The germline V gene has CDR1 SEHNR and CDR2 FQNEAQ (reference sequence). CDR3 coding DNA: TGTGCCAGCAGCTTAGGCCGACAGGACCGCTTGAACACTGAAGCTTTCTTT. Translating it yields CASSLGRQDRLNTEAFF.

J is TRBJ2-7 and V is TRBV5-1, with 11 bases aligning to TRBD1. There are 14 residues in the CDR3. Germline V gene sequence: CDR1 SGHRS, CDR2 YFSETQ. J lost 6 bases, V lost 4 bases, and 6 bases had no gene match. For the CDR3, the DNA is TGCGCCAGCAGCCTCGGACAGGGGGCCTCCGAGCAGTACTTC. Residues: CASSLGQGASEQYF.

This chain uses TRBV7-9 with TRBJ2-1; TRBD2 agrees at 8 bases. Germline V lookup: CDR1 SEHNR, CDR2 FQNEAQ (reference sequence). V was clipped by 5 bases and J by 6 bases; unmatched bases: 12. The CDR3 spans 16 residues. As DNA, the CDR3 is TGTGCCAGCAGCACGTCCCAGGGCGGGAGGTTCAATGAGCAGTTCTTC. Translating it yields CASSTSQGGRFNEQFF.

The J gene is TRBJ1-1, the V gene TRBV24-1; 8 bases align to TRBD1. Germline CDR1 reads KGHDR; CDR2 reads SFDVKD. J was trimmed by 5 bases and V by 3 bases; bases with no gene match: 4. The CDR3 covers 14 residues. The CDR3 protein is CATSDSRGLTEAFF. The CDR3 region has the DNA TGTGCCACCAGTGATAGCAGGGGGCTAACTGAAGCTTTCTTT.